This is a list of T cell receptor beta chains from one sample in a study of T cell responses to AZD1222 COVID-19 vaccine. This table comes from immunoSEQ multiplex PCR, and its TCRdb copy is limited to in-frame clones, with some not included. The data hold around 91,000 clones, with about nine tenths observed a single time. Sequences were derived from peripheral blood, sampled 28 days after the second AZD1222 dose. These receptors all stem from an adult who received the AZD1222 COVID-19 vaccine. Both conserved end residues are part of each CDR3.

>TRBJ2-1|14|TRBV5-4
CASSFQGARNEQFF
>TRBJ2-7|13|TRBV6-6
CASSYPSLHEQYF
>TRBJ1-1|14|TRBV5-1
CASSSGLENTEAFF
>TRBJ2-3|15|TRBV7-9
CASSSRTGLRDTQYF
>TRBJ1-6|14|TRBV6-1
CASSEGQGGTPLHF
>TRBJ2-5|15|TRBV7-8
CASSITGTPKETQYF
>TRBJ1-1|15|TRBV7-9
CASSAPSAGFTEAFF
>TRBJ1-1|11|TRBV12-3/TRBV12-4
CASSVWWGAFF
>TRBJ2-7|14|TRBV7-2
CASSARGGFYEQYF
>TRBJ1-4|16|TRBV28
CASSPGTRAANEKLFF
>TRBJ1-1|18|TRBV18
CASSPPGAAGGLNTEAFF
>TRBJ2-1|17|TRBV5-1
CASSPAGTASSYNEQFF
>TRBJ1-2|14|TRBV28
CASTEGGGGFGYTF
>TRBJ2-1|15|TRBV6-6
CASSLQAGGPNEQFF
>TRBJ1-1|14|TRBV5-4
CASRLDRGLTEAFF
>TRBJ2-7|14|TRBV6-2/TRBV6-3
CASTPGQGIYEQYF
>TRBJ2-7|13|TRBV30
CAWARDRVNEQYF
>TRBJ2-1|16|TRBV24-1
CATSPAPQGGTNEQFF
>TRBJ1-4|14|TRBV10-1
CASSERQSREKLFF
>TRBJ2-7|14|TRBV10-3
CAIRQTAFSYEQYF
>TRBJ1-6|16|TRBV6-1
CASSANGSKGGGSLHF
>TRBJ2-2|15|TRBV7-9
CASTPGLANTGELFF
>TRBJ1-5|15|TRBV3-1/TRBV3-2
CASSLGTNSNQPQHF
>TRBJ2-5|15|TRBV28
CASSLLQGSQETQYF
>TRBJ2-1|16|TRBV7-2
CASSLVSSGKYNEQFF
>TRBJ1-5|15|TRBV19
CASSSPGQGIQPQHF
>TRBJ1-5|15|TRBV19
CASRDRARSNQPQHF
>TRBJ2-2|16|TRBV14
CASSQVPGLGAGELFF
>TRBJ2-5|19|TRBV5-7
CASSSHVHPGTGGEETQYF
>TRBJ1-1|13|TRBV27
CASRLATALDAFF
>TRBJ1-1|14|TRBV5-1
CASSLVDSGTEAFF
>TRBJ1-3|16|TRBV7-8
CASSLETGSYGNTIYF
>TRBJ1-5|16|TRBV27
CASSLPDRWGNQPQHF
>TRBJ1-4|16|TRBV19
CASSIETGKDREKLFF
>TRBJ1-5|13|TRBV6-5
CASVLTGDQPQHF
>TRBJ2-1|15|TRBV3-1/TRBV3-2
CASSGFSGSRGEQFF
>TRBJ2-3|14|TRBV15
CATSSPGSADTQYF
>TRBJ2-1|15|TRBV5-6
CASSLGFDLVAGEFF
>TRBJ1-5|15|TRBV18
CASSYTGDSNQPQHF
>TRBJ2-7|14|TRBV7-2
CASSLNRGAHEQYF
>TRBJ2-6|15|TRBV9
CASSTRFPGANVLTF
>TRBJ1-5|12|TRBV27
CASGRDNQPQHF
>TRBJ2-3|15|TRBV7-2
CASSLYLTSTDTQYF
>TRBJ1-5|13|TRBV4-3
CASTEGRNQPQHF
>TRBJ2-1|17|TRBV11-2
CASSLDASGAPIHEQFF
>TRBJ1-2|14|TRBV19
CASSMGGKSYGYTF
>TRBJ1-6|15|TRBV28
CASRGDSSYNSPLHF
>TRBJ2-7|15|TRBV11-2
CASSLDNRGPYEQYF
>TRBJ2-1|16|TRBV4-3
CASSQDRGFSYNEQFF
>TRBJ1-6|13|TRBV25-1
CASSSGGRSPLHF
>TRBJ1-6|13|TRBV15
CATSRSSDSPLHF
>TRBJ1-1|12|TRBV12-3/TRBV12-4
CASSSDSPEAFF
>TRBJ1-1|13|TRBV29-1
CSALGPLNTEAFF
>TRBJ2-7|15|TRBV6-5
CASSYLGTGKHEQYF
>TRBJ1-2|13|TRBV6-4
CASSEGANYGYTF
>TRBJ2-7|17|TRBV9
CASSANFPRHRSYEQYF
>TRBJ1-1|12|TRBV6-2/TRBV6-3
CASSYGQGRAFF
>TRBJ2-7|13|TRBV11-2
CASNTLTGPEQYF
>TRBJ2-1|16|TRBV10-3
CAISGTSGPTYNEQFF